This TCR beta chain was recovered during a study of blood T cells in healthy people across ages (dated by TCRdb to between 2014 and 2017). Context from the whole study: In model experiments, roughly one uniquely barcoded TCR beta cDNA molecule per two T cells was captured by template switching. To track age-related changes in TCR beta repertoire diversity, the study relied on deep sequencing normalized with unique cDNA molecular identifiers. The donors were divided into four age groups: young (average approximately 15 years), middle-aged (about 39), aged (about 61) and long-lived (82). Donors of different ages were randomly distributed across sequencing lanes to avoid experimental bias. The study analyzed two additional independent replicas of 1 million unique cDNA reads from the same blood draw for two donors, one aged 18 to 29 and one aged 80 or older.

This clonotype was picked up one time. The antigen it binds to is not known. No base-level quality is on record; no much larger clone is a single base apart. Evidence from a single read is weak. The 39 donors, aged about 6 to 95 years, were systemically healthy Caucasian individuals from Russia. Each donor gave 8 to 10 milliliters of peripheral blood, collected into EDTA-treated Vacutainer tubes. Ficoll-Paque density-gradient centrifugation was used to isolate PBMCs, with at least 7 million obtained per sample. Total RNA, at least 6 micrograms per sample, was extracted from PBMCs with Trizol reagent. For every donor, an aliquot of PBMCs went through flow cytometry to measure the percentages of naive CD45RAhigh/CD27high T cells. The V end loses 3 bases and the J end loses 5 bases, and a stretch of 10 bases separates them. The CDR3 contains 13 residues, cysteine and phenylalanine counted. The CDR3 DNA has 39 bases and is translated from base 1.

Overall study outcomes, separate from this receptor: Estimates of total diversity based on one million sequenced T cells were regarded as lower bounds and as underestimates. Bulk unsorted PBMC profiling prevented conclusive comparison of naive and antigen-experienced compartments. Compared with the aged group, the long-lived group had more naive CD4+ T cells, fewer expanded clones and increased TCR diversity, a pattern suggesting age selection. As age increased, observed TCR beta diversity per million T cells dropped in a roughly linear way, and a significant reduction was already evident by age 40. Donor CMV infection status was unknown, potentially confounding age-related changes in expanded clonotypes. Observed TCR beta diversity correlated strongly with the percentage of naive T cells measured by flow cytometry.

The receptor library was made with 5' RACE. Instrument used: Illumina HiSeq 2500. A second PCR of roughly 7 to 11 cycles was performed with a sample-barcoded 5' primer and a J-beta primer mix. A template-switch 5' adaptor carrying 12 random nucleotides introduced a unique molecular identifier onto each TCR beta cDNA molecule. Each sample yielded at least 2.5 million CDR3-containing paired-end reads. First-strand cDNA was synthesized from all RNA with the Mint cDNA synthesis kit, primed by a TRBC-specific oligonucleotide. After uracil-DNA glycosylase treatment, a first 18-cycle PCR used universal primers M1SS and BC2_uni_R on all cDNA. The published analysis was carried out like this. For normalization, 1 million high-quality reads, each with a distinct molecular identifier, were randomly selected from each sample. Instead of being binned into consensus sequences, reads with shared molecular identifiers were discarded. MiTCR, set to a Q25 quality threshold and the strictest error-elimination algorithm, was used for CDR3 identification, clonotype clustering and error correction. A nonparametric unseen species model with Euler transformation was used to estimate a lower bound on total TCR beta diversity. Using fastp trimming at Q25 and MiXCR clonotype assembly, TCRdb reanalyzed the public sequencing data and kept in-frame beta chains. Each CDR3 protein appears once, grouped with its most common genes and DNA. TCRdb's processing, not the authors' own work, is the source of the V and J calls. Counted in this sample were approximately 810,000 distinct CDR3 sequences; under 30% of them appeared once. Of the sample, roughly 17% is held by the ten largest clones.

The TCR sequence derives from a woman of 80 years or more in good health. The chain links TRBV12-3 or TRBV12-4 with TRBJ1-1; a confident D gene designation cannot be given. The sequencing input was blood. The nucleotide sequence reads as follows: TGTGCCAGCAGTTTGGAAGAACGGACTGAAGCTTTCTTT. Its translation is CASSLEERTEAFF.